This paragraph covers one TCR beta chain sequence. Its antigen is unknown. Ten immunoSEQ deep assay plates served to sequence unsorted PBMC DNA. Here immunoSEQ multiplex PCR was the method, and the copy in TCRdb shows in-frame clones only, minus some. The table includes some 510,000 clones, 75% to 85% detected once. The sample originates from a study of shared clonotypes between healthy human individuals. General observations from the study: What limited the represented genetic and exposure-history diversity was the small number of donors. Sampling involved blood alone; tissue repertoires likely differ.

Germline-derived CDR1 and CDR2 are SGHDT and YYEEEE. CDR3 length equals 13 residues. V was trimmed by 1 base and J by 9 bases, leaving 13 bases between them. Genomic DNA for unsorted samples was obtained from around 97 million PBMCs. The J gene is TRBJ2-5, the V gene TRBV5-6; D ambiguous. Sequencing used PBMCs. This receptor was obtained from a woman aged 40-49 years in good health. Some clones in this sample may be carry-over from other donors' samples. CDR3 coding DNA: TGTGCCAGCAGCTTGTGGGCTAGTCCTCCCCAGTACTTC. Amino acids: CASSLWASPPQYF.